The 22 T cell receptor beta chains below come from one sample, sequenced in a study of shared T cell receptors in the human thymus. Clones were read by immunoSEQ multiplex PCR, and TCRdb kept only the in-frame ones, dropping some. This sample has approximately 400,000 clones; over 90% occur once, and the top ten carry about 0.02%. The source material was thymocytes. The receptors come from a human donor.

The rearrangement uses TRBV11-2 and TRBJ2-5, with 10 bases matching TRBD1. V shed 2 bases, J shed 5 bases, and the junction held 8 bases outside the gene matches. The V gene's germline CDR1 is SGHAT and CDR2 FQNNGV. The CDR3 runs to 16 residues. The CDR3 nucleotides read TGTGCCAGCAGCTTACCGGGACAGGGGTTGTCGGAGACCCAGTACTTC. Translation: CASSLPGQGLSETQYF.

This chain links TRBV6-5 with TRBJ2-5; tentative D call: TRBD1 (6 bases). This CDR3 region has 12 residues. CDR1 and CDR2 (germline): MNHEY, SVGAGI. Here the CDR3 reads CPQDSPTGTQYF. CDR3 in DNA: TGTCCCCAGGACAGTCCAACTGGGACCCAGTACTTC.

The chain is built from TRBV29-1 and TRBJ1-4; TRBD1 agrees at 10 bases. The V segment lost 4 bases and the J segment 0 bases; nucleotides outside the gene matches: 5. This CDR3 region has 16 residues. Germline assignment: CDR1 SQVTM and CDR2 ANQGSEA. The CDR3 region is CSVAGTGESTNEKLFF. The CDR3 DNA reads TGCAGCGTTGCCGGGACAGGGGAATCAACTAATGAAAAACTGTTTTTT.

The CDR3 nucleotides are TGTGCCAGCAGTTTTGGAGATCAGGGGCAGGTCCACGAGCAGTACTTC. It codes for CASSFGDQGQVHEQYF. The chain joins TRBV28 to TRBJ2-7, with D perhaps TRBD1 (6 bases). Trimming left V 3 bases short and J 5 bases short, with 20 bases between. CDR3 length: 16 residues. The germline V gene has CDR1 MDHEN and CDR2 SYDVKM.

The V and J genes are TRBV5-5 and TRBJ2-7; TRBD1 matches 8 bases. V shed 2 bases and J 12 bases; nucleotides not matched to a gene: 7. The CDR3 spans 12 residues. Germline loops: CDR1 SGHKS, CDR2 YYEKEE (reference sequence). CDR3 coding DNA: TGTGCCAGCAGCTTTCAGGGGGCGTTAGCGTACTTC. Its protein is CASSFQGALAYF.

The chain combines TRBV19 with TRBJ1-3; D remains unclear. The CDR3 is made up of 16 amino acids. V was pared by 6 bases and J by 0 bases, with 15 bases between. Germline assignment: CDR1 LNHDA and CDR2 SQIVND (reference sequence). In DNA, the CDR3 is TGTGCCAGTAGCCCGACTGGAACAGCCTCTGGAAACACCATATATTTT. The encoded protein is CASSPTGTASGNTIYF.

The chain links TRBV13 to TRBJ2-7, with D perhaps TRBD1 (5 bases). This CDR3 is built from 16 residues. CDR1 PRHDT and CDR2 FYEKMQ come from the germline V gene (reference sequence). V lost 5 bases, J lost 7 bases, and 24 bases lay in between. CDR3 loop: CASSVYDRPTKEEQYF. The CDR3, as DNA: TGTGCCAGCAGCGTATATGACAGACCCACGAAGGAGGAGCAGTACTTC.

V usage is TRBV10-2 and J usage is TRBJ2-7, with a weak D call TRBD2 (7 bases). Per germline, CDR1 WSHSY and CDR2 SAAADI. Trimming left V 0 bases short and J 3 bases short, with 15 bases between. The CDR3 runs 16 residues. The CDR3 region is CASSESRGGLLYEQYF. In DNA form, the CDR3 reads TGCGCCAGCAGTGAGTCGAGGGGGGGGCTCCTCTACGAGCAGTACTTC.

The sample holds one count of this clone. The chain combines TRBV6-5 with TRBJ2-1; 11 nucleotides line up with TRBD1. The germline V gene encodes CDR1 MNHEY and CDR2 SVGAGI. The CDR3 is made up of 15 amino acids. V lost 6 bases and J lost 7; bases outside the gene matches: 8. The chain's CDR3 is CASSLGQGAGNEQFF. CDR3 nucleotide sequence: TGTGCCAGCAGCTTAGGACAGGGGGCTGGTAATGAGCAGTTCTTC.

CDR3 sequence reads: CASSVGKNRGGESYEQYF. The CDR3 DNA is TGTGCCAGCAGCGTTGGGAAGAACAGGGGAGGGGAATCCTACGAGCAGTACTTC. The chain is built from TRBV9 and TRBJ2-7; D is possibly TRBD1 or TRBD2 (7 bases each). The CDR3 length is 18 residues. Germline V lookup: CDR1 SGDLS, CDR2 YYNGEE. V was cut by 2 bases and J by 1 base, with 22 bases left in between.

This clone was observed a single time. This CDR3 is CASSYGGYYEQYF. The CDR3 nucleotides read TGCGCCAGCAGTTATGGCGGCTATTACGAGCAGTACTTC. The J gene is TRBJ2-7, the V gene TRBV5-1; D ambiguous. Deletions cut 5 bases from V and 4 bases from J, with 13 bases between. Looked up from germline, CDR1 is SGHRS and CDR2 is YFSETQ. This CDR3 spans 13 amino acids.

The chain uses TRBV19 and TRBJ1-4; 10 bases map to TRBD1. The CDR3 consists of 16 residues. Losses at the gene ends were 3 bases for V and 6 bases for J; bases not matched to a gene: 7. Germline V gene data show CDR1 as LNHDA and CDR2 as SQIVND (reference sequence). The CDR3 bases are TGTGCCAGTAGTATGTTGTGGACAGGGGGGGATGAAAAACTGTTTTTT. It encodes CASSMLWTGGDEKLFF. Full variable domain (outside the CDR3, taken from reference TRBV19 and TRBJ1-4): DGGITQSPKYLFRKEGQNVTLSCEQNLNHDAMYWYRQDPGQGLRLIYYSQIVNDFQKGDIAEGYSVSREKKESFPLTVTSAQKNPTAFYLCASSMLWTGGDEKLFFGSGTQLSVL.

This clone was seen just once. The chain couples TRBV27 to TRBJ1-4, with D possibly being TRBD1 (5 bases). Trimming left V 0 bases short and J 5 bases short, with 22 bases between. CDR3 length equals 19 residues. Germline CDR1 reads MNHEY; CDR2 reads SMNVEV (reference sequence). The CDR3 sequence: CASSLSHVGGFGGNEKLFF. In nucleotides, the CDR3 is TGTGCCAGCAGTTTATCCCACGTGGGGGGGTTTGGGGGAAATGAAAAACTGTTTTTT.

The gene calls are TRBV10-3 and TRBJ2-3; 7 bases line up with TRBD1. Looked up from germline, CDR1 is ENHRY and CDR2 is SYGVKD. The ends lost 2 bases at V and 6 bases at J; junction bases unmatched: 5. The CDR3 has 14 residues. CDR3 region: CAISERGPGDTQYF. CDR3 DNA: TGTGCCATCAGTGAGAGGGGGCCAGGGGATACGCAGTATTTT.

The rearrangement uses TRBV28 and TRBJ1-1; 9 positions agree with TRBD1. The germline V gene has CDR1 MDHEN and CDR2 SYDVKM. Trimming at V came to 1 base and at J to 9 bases, leaving 15 bases not matched to a gene. The CDR3 is 17 amino acids. The CDR3 protein is CASSLFGTGYRAPQAFF. DNA of the CDR3: TGTGCCAGCAGTTTATTTGGGACAGGGTATCGCGCCCCGCAAGCTTTCTTT. The full variable domain, its missing parts supplied by reference TRBV28 and TRBJ1-1, is DVKVTQSSRYLVKRTGEKVFLECVQDMDHENMFWYRQDPGLGLRLIYFSYDVKMKEKGDIPEGYSVSREKKERFSLILESASTNQTSMYLCASSLFGTGYRAPQAFFGQGTRLTVV.

The chain has TRBV5-1 and TRBJ2-7; 8 bases are shared with TRBD2. V shed 0 bases and J 5 bases; nucleotides not matched to a gene: 7. Germline CDR1 and CDR2: SGHRS and YFSETQ. The CDR3 spans 15 residues. DNA for the CDR3: TGCGCCAGCAGCTTGGCGGGGGGGCTCCCCCACGAGCAGTACTTC. Its translation is CASSLAGGLPHEQYF. The full variable domain, rest sourced from reference TRBV5-1 and TRBJ2-7, is KAGVTQTPRYLIKTRGQQVTLSCSPISGHRSVSWYQQTPGQGLQFLFEYFSETQRNKGNFPGRFSGRQFSNSRSEMNVSTLELGDSALYLCASSLAGGLPHEQYFGPGTRLTVT.

This chain uses TRBV27 with TRBJ2-3; unclear D gene. The CDR3 is made up of 14 amino acids. Germline V gene sequence: CDR1 MNHEY, CDR2 SMNVEV (reference sequence). V dropped 7 bases and J dropped 0 bases, with 11 bases sitting between them. This CDR3 is CASNPATSTDTQYF. The CDR3, as DNA: TGTGCCAGCAATCCAGCGACTAGCACAGATACGCAGTATTTT.

The J gene is TRBJ1-4, the V gene TRBV19, with D perhaps matching TRBD1 (5 bases). CDR3 length: 13 amino acids. Germline-derived CDR1 and CDR2 are LNHDA and SQIVND (reference sequence). Deletions cut 5 bases from V and 8 bases from J, with 12 bases between. This CDR3 is CASSVGTLEKLFF. The CDR3 DNA reads as TGTGCCAGTAGTGTAGGGACGCTGGAAAAACTGTTTTTT.

This clone was counted once. The J gene is TRBJ2-3, the V gene TRBV9; the D is unclear. Germline values: CDR1 SGDLS, CDR2 YYNGEE. This CDR3 comprises 13 residues. Trimming removed 0 bases from V and 6 bases from J, with 8 bases in between. CDR3 in amino acids: CASSVGPPDTQYF. The CDR3 DNA reads as TGTGCCAGCAGCGTAGGTCCGCCGGATACGCAGTATTTT.

This chain connects TRBV2 to TRBJ1-3, with 8 nucleotides matching TRBD1. This CDR3 spans 18 amino acids. J lost 2 bases, V lost 0 bases, and 9 bases had no gene match. Germline CDR1 is SNHLY and CDR2 is FYNNEI. The CDR3 region is CASSEAPGQGAAGNTIYF. The CDR3 DNA reads as TGTGCCAGCAGTGAAGCGCCAGGACAGGGTGCCGCTGGAAACACCATATATTTT.

This chain joins TRBV19 and TRBJ1-2, with D possibly TRBD1 on 5 matching bases. The germline V gene has CDR1 LNHDA and CDR2 SQIVND (reference sequence). The CDR3 runs 15 residues. V shed 5 bases and J shed 0 bases, with 13 bases lying between them. CDR3 sequence: CASSLKGLPNYGYTF. CDR3 sequence (DNA): TGTGCCAGTAGTCTAAAGGGACTACCTAACTATGGCTACACCTTC. Based on the CDR3 plus reference TRBV19 and TRBJ1-2, the full variable domain is DGGITQSPKYLFRKEGQNVTLSCEQNLNHDAMYWYRQDPGQGLRLIYYSQIVNDFQKGDIAEGYSVSREKKESFPLTVTSAQKNPTAFYLCASSLKGLPNYGYTFGSGTRLTVV.

This clone was recorded only once. This chain joins TRBV10-1 and TRBJ2-3; 8 bases agree with TRBD1. In germline, CDR1 is WNHNN, CDR2 SYGVQD (reference sequence). This CDR3 is built from 19 residues. The ends lost 5 bases at V and 1 base at J; junction bases unmatched: 17. Here the CDR3 reads CASSRTGTGTHTRTDTQYF. DNA for the CDR3: TGCGCCAGCAGTCGCACCGGGACAGGAACTCATACTCGCACAGATACGCAGTATTTT.